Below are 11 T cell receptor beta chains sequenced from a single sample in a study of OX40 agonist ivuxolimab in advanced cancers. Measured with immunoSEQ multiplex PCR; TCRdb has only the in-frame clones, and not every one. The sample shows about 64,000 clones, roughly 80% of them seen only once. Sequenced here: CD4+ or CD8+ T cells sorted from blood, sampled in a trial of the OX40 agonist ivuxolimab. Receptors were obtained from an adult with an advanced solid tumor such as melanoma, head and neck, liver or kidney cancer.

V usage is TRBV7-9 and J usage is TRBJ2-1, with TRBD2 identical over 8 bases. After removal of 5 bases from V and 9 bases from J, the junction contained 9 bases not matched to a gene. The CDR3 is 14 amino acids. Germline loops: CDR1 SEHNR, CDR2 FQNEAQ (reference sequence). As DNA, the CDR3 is TGTGCCAGCAGCCAAACCGGGACTAGATTTGAGCAGTTCTTC. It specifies CASSQTGTRFEQFF.

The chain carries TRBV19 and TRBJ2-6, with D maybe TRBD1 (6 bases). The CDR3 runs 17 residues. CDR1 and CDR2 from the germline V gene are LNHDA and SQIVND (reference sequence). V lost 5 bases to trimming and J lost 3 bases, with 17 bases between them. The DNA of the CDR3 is TGTGCCAGTAGTCCACAGGGTTTTTCGAGTGGGGCCAACGTCCTGACTTTC. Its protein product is CASSPQGFSSGANVLTF.

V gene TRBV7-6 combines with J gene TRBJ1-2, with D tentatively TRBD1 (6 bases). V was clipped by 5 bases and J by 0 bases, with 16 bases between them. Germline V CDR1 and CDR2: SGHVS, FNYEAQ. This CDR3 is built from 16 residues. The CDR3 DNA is TGTGCCAGCAGCCCTACTGGGGGGGCGACTAACTATGGCTACACCTTC. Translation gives CASSPTGGATNYGYTF.

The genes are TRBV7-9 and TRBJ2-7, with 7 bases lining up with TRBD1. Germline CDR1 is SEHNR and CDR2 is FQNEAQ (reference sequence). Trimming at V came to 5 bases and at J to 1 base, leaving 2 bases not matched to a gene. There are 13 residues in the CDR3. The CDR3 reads CASSRQGSYEQYF. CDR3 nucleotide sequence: TGTGCCAGCAGCCGACAGGGATCCTACGAGCAGTACTTC.

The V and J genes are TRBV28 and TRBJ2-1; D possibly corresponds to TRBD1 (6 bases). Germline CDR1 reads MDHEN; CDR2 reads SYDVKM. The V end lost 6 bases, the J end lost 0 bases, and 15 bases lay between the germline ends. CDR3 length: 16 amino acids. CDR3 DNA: TGTGCCAGCAGCCCACACAGGGTAAACTCCTACAATGAGCAGTTCTTC. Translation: CASSPHRVNSYNEQFF.

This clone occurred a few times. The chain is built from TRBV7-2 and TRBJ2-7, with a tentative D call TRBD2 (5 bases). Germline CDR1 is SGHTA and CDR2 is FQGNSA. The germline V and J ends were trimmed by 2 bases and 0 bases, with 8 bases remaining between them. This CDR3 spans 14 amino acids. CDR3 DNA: TGTGCCAGCAGCTTATTTGGGAGCTCCTACGAGCAGTACTTC. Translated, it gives CASSLFGSSYEQYF. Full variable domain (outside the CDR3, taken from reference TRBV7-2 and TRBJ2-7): GAGVSQSPSNKVTEKGKDVELRCDPISGHTALYWYRQSLGQGLEFLIYFQGNSAPDKSGLPSDRFSAERTGGSVSTLTIQRTQQEDSAVYLCASSLFGSSYEQYFGPGTRLTVT.

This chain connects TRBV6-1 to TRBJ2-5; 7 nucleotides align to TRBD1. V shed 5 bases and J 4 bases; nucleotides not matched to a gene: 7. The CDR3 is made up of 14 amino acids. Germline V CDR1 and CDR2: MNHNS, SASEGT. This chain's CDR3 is CASSSTGTRETQYF. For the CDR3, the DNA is TGTGCCAGCAGTTCGACAGGGACCCGAGAGACCCAGTACTTC.

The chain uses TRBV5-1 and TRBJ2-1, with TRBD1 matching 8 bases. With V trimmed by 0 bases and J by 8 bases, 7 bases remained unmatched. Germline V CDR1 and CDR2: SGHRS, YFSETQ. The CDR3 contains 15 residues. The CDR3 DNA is TGCGCCAGCAGCTTGGCCTGGGCAGGGGGCGATGAGCAGTTCTTC. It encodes CASSLAWAGGDEQFF.

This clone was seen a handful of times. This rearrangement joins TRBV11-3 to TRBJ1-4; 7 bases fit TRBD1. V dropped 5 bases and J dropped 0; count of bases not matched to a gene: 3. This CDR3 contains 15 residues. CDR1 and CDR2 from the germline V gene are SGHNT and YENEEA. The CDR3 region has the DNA TGTGCCAGCAGCCCAGGGACAGCAACTAATGAAAAACTGTTTTTT. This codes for CASSPGTATNEKLFF.

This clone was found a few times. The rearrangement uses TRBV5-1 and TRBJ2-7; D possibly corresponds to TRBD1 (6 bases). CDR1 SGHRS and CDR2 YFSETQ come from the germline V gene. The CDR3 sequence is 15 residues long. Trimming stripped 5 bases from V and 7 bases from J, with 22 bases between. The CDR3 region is CASREGSQGSGEQYF. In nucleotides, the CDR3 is TGCGCCAGCAGGGAAGGCTCACAGGGCTCGGGGGAGCAGTACTTC.

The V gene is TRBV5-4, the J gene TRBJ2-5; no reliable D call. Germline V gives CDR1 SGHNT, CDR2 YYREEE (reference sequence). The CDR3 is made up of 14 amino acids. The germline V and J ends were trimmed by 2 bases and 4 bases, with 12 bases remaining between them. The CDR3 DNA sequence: TGTGCCAGCAGCTTTCCGGCGGCCGGAGAGACCCAGTACTTC. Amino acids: CASSFPAAGETQYF.